The T cell receptor beta chain under discussion was sequenced for a study of shared clonotypes between healthy human individuals. Sequencing used immunoSEQ multiplex PCR; TCRdb keeps in-frame clones, though not all of them. The sample consists of roughly 500,000 clones, less than 80% of them appearing once. Germline V CDR1 and CDR2: SGHTA, FQGNSA. This CDR3 region has 12 residues. The V gene lost 2 bases and the J gene lost 4 bases, with 4 bases spanning the gap. Sample: PBMCs. This clonotype was obtained from a woman aged 40 to 55 in good health. Some clones in this sample may be carry-over from other donors' samples. The gene calls are TRBV7-2 and TRBJ2-3, with D hard to call. CDR3 sequence (DNA): TGTGCCAGCAGCTTATACGCAGATACGCAGTATTTT. Residues: CASSLYADTQYF.